These 18 T cell receptor beta chains share one sample of origin, sequenced in a study of T cell changes during pregnancy in multiple sclerosis. TCRdb keeps only in-frame clones here, not all; method: immunoSEQ multiplex PCR. The repertoire has roughly 24,000 clones, about 88% of them found once; the top ten carry 1%. The sequenced sample was CD4+ T cells from peripheral blood mononuclear cells, obtained in the second trimester of pregnancy. The receptors originated from a female donor in good health, enrolled as a control in a pregnancy study.

J is TRBJ1-1 and V is TRBV6-1; 7 bases are shared with TRBD1. This CDR3 contains 14 residues. Germline assignment: CDR1 MNHNS and CDR2 SASEGT. The ends lost 5 bases at V and 0 bases at J; junction bases unmatched: 3. The CDR3 is CASSTGTVNTEAFF. CDR3 DNA sequence: TGTGCCAGCAGTACCGGGACAGTGAACACTGAAGCTTTCTTT.

This chain connects TRBV16 to TRBJ1-5; perhaps TRBD1 as D (6 bases). This CDR3 comprises 16 residues. CDR1 is KGHSY, CDR2 FQNENV, per germline. Trimming left V 2 bases short and J 6 bases short, with 17 bases between. CDR3 residues: CASSQNAGGSGQPQHF. The CDR3 coding sequence is TGTGCCAGCAGCCAAAACGCGGGGGGCTCGGGTCAGCCCCAGCATTTT.

This chain uses TRBV16 with TRBJ2-2, with 8 positions matching TRBD1. The CDR3 consists of 16 residues. Germline V gene data show CDR1 as KGHSY and CDR2 as FQNENV. Germline trimming cut 0 bases from V and 4 bases from J; bases unmatched to any gene: 4. CDR3 in DNA: TGTGCCAGCAGCCAATCCGGACAGGGAGTCACCGGGGAGCTGTTTTTT. This sequence encodes CASSQSGQGVTGELFF.

The chain has TRBV28 and TRBJ2-7; TRBD1 might be the D (6 bases). Germline CDR1 and CDR2: MDHEN and SYDVKM. The CDR3 spans 16 residues. Trimming removed 6 bases at V and 0 bases at J, with 18 bases between. The DNA of the CDR3 is TGTGCCAGCAGCCCAGGACAGCAACCACGCTCCTACGAGCAGTACTTC. It encodes CASSPGQQPRSYEQYF. Supplemented by reference TRBV28 and TRBJ2-7, the full variable domain reads DVKVTQSSRYLVKRTGEKVFLECVQDMDHENMFWYRQDPGLGLRLIYFSYDVKMKEKGDIPEGYSVSREKKERFSLILESASTNQTSMYLCASSPGQQPRSYEQYFGPGTRLTVT.

The rearrangement uses TRBV6-5 and TRBJ1-3; no clear D gene. From germline, CDR1 is MNHEY and CDR2 SVGAGI. V was clipped by 8 bases and J by 8 bases, with 19 bases between them. The CDR3 consists of 14 residues. The CDR3: CASQLNSFRDTIYF. Here the CDR3 DNA reads TGTGCCAGCCAGCTCAACAGTTTTAGAGACACCATATATTTT.

This rearrangement joins TRBV30 to TRBJ1-5; D is unclear. The CDR3 has 13 amino acids. Germline V gives CDR1 GTSNPN, CDR2 SVGIG (reference sequence). The V end lost 2 bases, the J end lost 3 bases, and 8 bases lay between the germline ends. The CDR3 here is CAWSSGINQPQHF. The CDR3, as DNA: TGTGCCTGGAGTTCCGGGATCAATCAGCCCCAGCATTTT.

This chain connects TRBV6-5 to TRBJ1-4, with TRBD1 as a possible D gene (6 bases). Trimming pared 2 bases from V and 7 bases from J, leaving 14 bases between. The CDR3 loop spans 15 amino acids. From germline, CDR1 is MNHEY and CDR2 SVGAGI. This CDR3 is CASSYGQSPGEKLFF. CDR3 sequence (DNA): TGTGCCAGCAGTTACGGACAGTCTCCAGGTGAAAAACTGTTTTTT.

The chain couples TRBV5-4 to TRBJ1-1; 7 nucleotides match TRBD1. The CDR3 sequence is 15 residues long. Per the germline V gene, CDR1 is SGHNT and CDR2 is YYREEE (reference sequence). V was pared by 2 bases and J by 2 bases, with 6 bases of the junction left unmatched. The chain's CDR3 is CASSLMRGRNTEAFF. Written as DNA, the CDR3 is TGTGCCAGCAGCTTAATGAGGGGGCGAAACACTGAAGCTTTCTTT.

The chain uses TRBV25-1 and TRBJ1-1; 7 bases match TRBD1. The CDR3 is 14 residues long. Germline trimming cut 5 bases from V and 3 bases from J; bases unmatched to any gene: 6. Germline CDR1 reads MGHDK; CDR2 reads SYGVNS. CDR3 amino acids: CASSKQGMYTEAFF. CDR3 in DNA: TGTGCCAGCAGTAAACAGGGGATGTACACTGAAGCTTTCTTT.

The chain is built from TRBV25-1 and TRBJ1-5; TRBD1 might be the D (6 bases). CDR3 length: 13 amino acids. Between the trimmed V and J ends, which lost 6 bases and 5 bases, there was a span of 11 bases. Germline lookup yields CDR1 MGHDK and CDR2 SYGVNS. The CDR3 loop is CASSSDSDQPQHF. CDR3 DNA: TGTGCCAGCAGCTCGGACAGCGATCAGCCCCAGCATTTT.

The chain joins TRBV19 to TRBJ1-2, with 7 bases that match TRBD1. V was pared by 5 bases and J by 3 bases, with 3 bases of the junction left unmatched. CDR1 is LNHDA and CDR2 is SQIVND in the germline V gene (reference sequence). This CDR3 comprises 13 residues. The CDR3, as DNA: TGTGCCAGTAGTCGACAGGGCCACTATGGCTACACCTTC. It encodes CASSRQGHYGYTF.

This clone was seen once. V is TRBV6-5 and J is TRBJ2-2; D gene unclear. The V end lost 6 bases, the J end lost 3 bases, and 5 bases lay between the germline ends. From germline, CDR1 is MNHEY and CDR2 SVGAGI. The CDR3 totals 12 residues. The CDR3 sequence is CASSYYTGELFF. The CDR3 bases are TGTGCCAGCAGCTATTACACCGGGGAGCTGTTTTTT.

This rearrangement joins TRBV9 to TRBJ2-2; D remains ambiguous. Looked up from germline, CDR1 is SGDLS and CDR2 is YYNGEE. The V end was cut by 0 bases, the J end by 5 bases, with 8 bases between. There are 14 residues in the CDR3. The CDR3 nucleotides are TGTGCCAGCAGCGTAGTTCCGGGTACCGGGGAGCTGTTTTTT. This codes for CASSVVPGTGELFF.

The V and J genes are TRBV7-6 and TRBJ1-4; the match to TRBD1 covers 9 bases. Trimming took 1 base from V and 8 from J; bases not matched to a gene: 5. CDR1 and CDR2 from the germline V gene are SGHVS and FNYEAQ. This CDR3 has 15 amino acids. In DNA form, the CDR3 reads TGTGCCAGCAGCTTAGAGGGACAGGGATACGAAAAACTGTTTTTT. Residues: CASSLEGQGYEKLFF.

This clone showed up just a few times. The chain uses TRBV4-2 and TRBJ1-2; 7 bases fit TRBD1. This CDR3 is 13 amino acids long. From germline, CDR1 is LGHNA and CDR2 YNFKEQ. V lost 6 bases, J lost 3 bases, and 4 bases stayed unmatched. CDR3 region: CASSKTGDYGYTF. The CDR3 bases are TGTGCCAGCAGTAAAACAGGGGACTATGGCTACACCTTC.

This clone has just one count. The chain links TRBV5-4 to TRBJ1-5, with TRBD1 identical over 8 bases. This CDR3 is built from 17 residues. With V trimmed by 4 bases and J by 0 bases, 9 bases remained unmatched. Germline CDR1 is SGHNT and CDR2 is YYREEE (reference sequence). CDR3 residues: CASSLRGTGNSNQPQHF. CDR3 nucleotide sequence: TGTGCCAGCAGCCTAAGGGGGACAGGCAATAGCAATCAGCCCCAGCATTTT.

J is TRBJ2-7 and V is TRBV4-1; D is undetermined. CDR3 length equals 15 residues. V dropped 1 base and J dropped 2 bases, with 12 bases sitting between them. Germline loops: CDR1 MGHRA, CDR2 YSYEKL. The CDR3 DNA is TGCGCCAGCAGCCAAGTGGTAGTAGCCCCCTACGAGCAGTACTTC. Amino acid sequence: CASSQVVVAPYEQYF.

V is TRBV2 and J is TRBJ2-3; D gene uncertain. The CDR3 covers 15 residues. CDR1 and CDR2 from the germline V gene are SNHLY and FYNNEI. Trimming cost V 5 bases and J 1 base, with 13 bases left between them. The CDR3 DNA reads as TGTGCCAGCAGTCGCCTAGGTATGGGCACAGATACGCAGTATTTT. The encoded protein is CASSRLGMGTDTQYF.